Listed below are T cell receptor beta chains from one sample, sequenced in a study of shared clonotypes between healthy human individuals. Sequencing was performed with immunoSEQ multiplex PCR; in TCRdb, only in-frame clones are kept and a portion is missing. The profile shows around 2,100,000 clones, about 94% of them singletons. Material for sequencing was naive CD8+ T cells sorted from blood. Every receptor here comes from a man aged 18 to 29 in good health. The CDR3 runs from the conserved cysteine through the conserved F or W. Each record gives: clone size, D gene, V gene, J gene, CDR3 DNA, CDR3 protein. D genes are given only for firm matches. The listing skips clone size in some rows; elsewhere it reads once, few, many or a size class.

clone size: -
D gene: TRBD2
V gene: TRBV7-8
J gene: TRBJ2-7
CDR3 DNA: TGTGCCAGCAGCTCTAGCGGGTTGAGCTCCTACGAGCAGTACTTC
CDR3 protein: CASSSSGLSSYEQYF

clone size: -
D gene: TRBD2
V gene: TRBV10-3
J gene: TRBJ2-3
CDR3 DNA: TGTGCCATCAGCCTAGCGGGGGGTACAGATACGCAGTATTTT
CDR3 protein: CAISLAGGTDTQYF

clone size: -
D gene: -
V gene: TRBV28
J gene: TRBJ1-5
CDR3 DNA: TGTGCCAGCAGTTCAAGGGTAGATCAGCCCCAGCATTTT
CDR3 protein: CASSSRVDQPQHF

clone size: -
D gene: TRBD1
V gene: TRBV28
J gene: TRBJ2-1
CDR3 DNA: TGTGCCAGCAGTCCGACAGGGGAGAATGAGCAGTTCTTC
CDR3 protein: CASSPTGENEQFF

clone size: -
D gene: -
V gene: TRBV30
J gene: TRBJ1-1
CDR3 DNA: TGTGCCTGGAGTGTATTTGGGGGGCGCGGAGCTTTCTTT
CDR3 protein: CAWSVFGGRGAFF

clone size: -
D gene: -
V gene: TRBV4-2
J gene: TRBJ2-2
CDR3 DNA: TGTGCCAGCAGCCTAGGGGATACCGGGGAGCTGTTTTTT
CDR3 protein: CASSLGDTGELFF

clone size: -
D gene: -
V gene: TRBV11-2
J gene: TRBJ2-7
CDR3 DNA: TGTGCCAGCAGCTTAGGAGGCAGGGTAGAGCAGTACTTC
CDR3 protein: CASSLGGRVEQYF

clone size: -
D gene: -
V gene: TRBV5-1
J gene: TRBJ1-1
CDR3 DNA: TGCGCCAGCAGCTCGATACCCGACATGAACACTGAAGCTTTCTTT
CDR3 protein: CASSSIPDMNTEAFF

clone size: -
D gene: -
V gene: TRBV27
J gene: TRBJ1-1
CDR3 DNA: TGTGCCAGCAGTTTATCGTTTACAGGGAGCTCTGAAGCTTTCTTT
CDR3 protein: CASSLSFTGSSEAFF

clone size: once
D gene: -
V gene: TRBV30
J gene: TRBJ2-7
CDR3 DNA: TGTGCCTGGAGTGTAATCCAGCGGTCCGACGAGCAGTACTTC
CDR3 protein: CAWSVIQRSDEQYF

clone size: -
D gene: -
V gene: TRBV7-9
J gene: TRBJ1-1
CDR3 DNA: TGTGCCTTGGGGGTTAGAAACACTGAAGCTTTCTTT
CDR3 protein: CALGVRNTEAFF

clone size: -
D gene: -
V gene: TRBV9
J gene: TRBJ1-3
CDR3 DNA: TGTGCCAGCAGCGAAGACAGGAGCTCTGGAAACACCATATATTTT
CDR3 protein: CASSEDRSSGNTIYF

clone size: -
D gene: -
V gene: TRBV2
J gene: TRBJ1-2
CDR3 DNA: TGTGCCAGCAGTGGTCTACGGGGGGAGGGACCGAACTATGGCTACACCTTC
CDR3 protein: CASSGLRGEGPNYGYTF

clone size: -
D gene: TRBD1
V gene: TRBV6-5
J gene: TRBJ2-2
CDR3 DNA: TGTGCCAGCAGTTTGGTGACAGGGACGGACGGGGAGCTGTTTTTT
CDR3 protein: CASSLVTGTDGELFF

clone size: -
D gene: TRBD1
V gene: TRBV12-5
J gene: TRBJ2-7
CDR3 DNA: TGTGCTAGTGGCACCTCCGGGACAGGGACCTACGAGCAGTACTTC
CDR3 protein: CASGTSGTGTYEQYF

clone size: many
D gene: -
V gene: TRBV9
J gene: TRBJ1-1
CDR3 DNA: TGTGCCAGCAGCGTAGACGGGAACACTGAAGCTTTCTTT
CDR3 protein: CASSVDGNTEAFF

clone size: -
D gene: -
V gene: TRBV27
J gene: TRBJ2-5
CDR3 DNA: TGTGCCAGCAGTTTTGGAGGGTACCAAGAGACCCAGTACTTC
CDR3 protein: CASSFGGYQETQYF

clone size: once
D gene: TRBD1
V gene: TRBV5-6
J gene: TRBJ2-1
CDR3 DNA: TGTGCCAGCAGCTCCAAGTGGGTTACAGGGGACAATGAGCAGTTCTTC
CDR3 protein: CASSSKWVTGDNEQFF

clone size: -
D gene: -
V gene: TRBV4-3
J gene: TRBJ2-3
CDR3 DNA: TGCGCCAGCAGCCAAGATAGGGTGGTCGGGGAAGTCACAGATACGCAGTATTTT
CDR3 protein: CASSQDRVVGEVTDTQYF

clone size: -
D gene: TRBD1
V gene: TRBV13
J gene: TRBJ1-4
CDR3 DNA: TGTGCCAGCAGCTCGAGGACAGGGGGATTTGAAAAACTGTTTTTT
CDR3 protein: CASSSRTGGFEKLFF

clone size: -
D gene: -
V gene: TRBV30
J gene: TRBJ1-3
CDR3 DNA: TGTGCCTGGAGTCCGTCCGGAAACACCATATATTTT
CDR3 protein: CAWSPSGNTIYF

clone size: -
D gene: TRBD2
V gene: TRBV7-9
J gene: TRBJ2-1
CDR3 DNA: TGTGCCAGCAGCCCTACCGGGACTAGTAACAATGAGCAGTTCTTC
CDR3 protein: CASSPTGTSNNEQFF

clone size: -
D gene: -
V gene: TRBV4-1
J gene: TRBJ1-4
CDR3 DNA: TGCGCCAGCAGCCAGGATCTCTCCGGAAAACTGTTTTTT
CDR3 protein: CASSQDLSGKLFF

clone size: once
D gene: TRBD1
V gene: TRBV6-5
J gene: TRBJ2-5
CDR3 DNA: TGTGCCAGCAGTGTGGACAGGGGTGAGACCCAGTACTTC
CDR3 protein: CASSVDRGETQYF

clone size: -
D gene: TRBD1
V gene: TRBV7-8
J gene: TRBJ2-1
CDR3 DNA: TGTGCCAGCAGCTTAGACCTGGGGACAGCCAATGAGCAGTTCTTC
CDR3 protein: CASSLDLGTANEQFF

clone size: once
D gene: TRBD1
V gene: TRBV11-2
J gene: TRBJ1-1
CDR3 DNA: TGTGCCAGCAGTGTAGGGGGCGTCAATTGGTCTTTCTTT
CDR3 protein: CASSVGGVNWSFF

clone size: -
D gene: TRBD2
V gene: TRBV29-1
J gene: TRBJ2-3
CDR3 DNA: TGCAGCGTGGGACTAGCGGAGCTCACAGATACGCAGTATTTT
CDR3 protein: CSVGLAELTDTQYF

clone size: -
D gene: TRBD2
V gene: TRBV4-1
J gene: TRBJ2-5
CDR3 DNA: TGCGCCAGCAGCCAAGAAGCTAGCGGGGGGTCTCAACAGACCCAGTACTTC
CDR3 protein: CASSQEASGGSQQTQYF

clone size: -
D gene: TRBD1
V gene: TRBV27
J gene: TRBJ1-1
CDR3 DNA: TGTGCCAGCGCCCGGGACAGGAACACTGAAGCTTTCTTT
CDR3 protein: CASARDRNTEAFF

clone size: -
D gene: TRBD1
V gene: TRBV30
J gene: TRBJ2-7
CDR3 DNA: TGTGCCTGGAATCTTAGGGGGCCCACGACCTACGAGCAGTACTTC
CDR3 protein: CAWNLRGPTTYEQYF

clone size: -
D gene: -
V gene: TRBV4-3
J gene: TRBJ2-2
CDR3 DNA: TGCGCCAGCAGTCACACCGGGGAGCTGTTTTTT
CDR3 protein: CASSHTGELFF

clone size: -
D gene: TRBD1
V gene: TRBV27
J gene: TRBJ1-4
CDR3 DNA: TGTGCCAGCAGTCCGGACAGGTTTGAAAAACTGTTTTTT
CDR3 protein: CASSPDRFEKLFF

clone size: -
D gene: -
V gene: TRBV7-6
J gene: TRBJ1-2
CDR3 DNA: TGTGCCAGCAGCTTAGGTGAGGGTCCGAATGGCTACACCTTC
CDR3 protein: CASSLGEGPNGYTF

clone size: -
D gene: -
V gene: TRBV15
J gene: TRBJ1-6
CDR3 DNA: TGTGCCACCGCGGGCCAGGGGCTTCCCCTCCACTTT
CDR3 protein: CATAGQGLPLHF

clone size: -
D gene: -
V gene: TRBV27
J gene: TRBJ2-1
CDR3 DNA: TGTGCCAGCAGATTAGGGGGGAATGAGCAGTTCTTC
CDR3 protein: CASRLGGNEQFF

clone size: -
D gene: -
V gene: TRBV10-3
J gene: TRBJ1-1
CDR3 DNA: TGTGCCATCAGTGAGAGGGACCGTGAGAACACTGAAGCTTTCTTT
CDR3 protein: CAISERDRENTEAFF

clone size: -
D gene: TRBD1
V gene: TRBV11-2
J gene: TRBJ1-2
CDR3 DNA: TGTGCCAGCAGCCACATAGACGGTGGACAGGGGAGCCACTATGGCTACACCTTC
CDR3 protein: CASSHIDGGQGSHYGYTF

clone size: -
D gene: -
V gene: TRBV28
J gene: TRBJ1-1
CDR3 DNA: TGTGCCAGTAAAATGCTGGGGAACACTGAAGCTTTCTTT
CDR3 protein: CASKMLGNTEAFF

clone size: -
D gene: -
V gene: TRBV13
J gene: TRBJ1-1
CDR3 DNA: TGTGCCAGCAGCGACGACGGAGGTTGGACTGAAGCTTTCTTT
CDR3 protein: CASSDDGGWTEAFF

clone size: -
D gene: -
V gene: TRBV13
J gene: TRBJ2-1
CDR3 DNA: TGTGCCAGCAGCCCCCAGAGCTCCTACAATGAGCAGTTCTTC
CDR3 protein: CASSPQSSYNEQFF

clone size: -
D gene: TRBD1
V gene: TRBV19
J gene: TRBJ1-1
CDR3 DNA: TGTGCCAGTAGTATTAGGGCAGGGGGGGAAATTGAAGCTTTCTTT
CDR3 protein: CASSIRAGGEIEAFF

clone size: -
D gene: TRBD2
V gene: TRBV5-1
J gene: TRBJ2-7
CDR3 DNA: TGCGCCAGCAGCTTGGGACTAGCGGGACTTAGCTCCTACGAGCAGTACTTC
CDR3 protein: CASSLGLAGLSSYEQYF

clone size: few
D gene: TRBD2
V gene: TRBV6-5
J gene: TRBJ2-1
CDR3 DNA: TGTGCCAGCAGTTACTCGGCGGGAGAAACCTACAATGAGCAGTTCTTC
CDR3 protein: CASSYSAGETYNEQFF

clone size: -
D gene: TRBD2
V gene: TRBV10-3
J gene: TRBJ2-7
CDR3 DNA: TGTGCCATCAGTCTGACTATAGCGGGAGAGGCGAACGAGCAGTACTTC
CDR3 protein: CAISLTIAGEANEQYF

clone size: -
D gene: -
V gene: TRBV5-4
J gene: TRBJ2-7
CDR3 DNA: TGTGCCAGCAGCTTGGCAGGGGTCTACTACGAGCAGTACTTC
CDR3 protein: CASSLAGVYYEQYF

clone size: -
D gene: -
V gene: TRBV6-5
J gene: TRBJ2-5
CDR3 DNA: TGTGCCAGCATCCAATGGGTCCTTCTGCGAAAGGACCAGTACTTC
CDR3 protein: CASIQWVLLRKDQYF

clone size: -
D gene: -
V gene: TRBV28
J gene: TRBJ2-7
CDR3 DNA: TGTGCCAGCAGTCCGAGCGGAGGGACAGACATCTCCTACGAGCAGTACTTC
CDR3 protein: CASSPSGGTDISYEQYF

clone size: -
D gene: TRBD1
V gene: TRBV5-4
J gene: TRBJ2-4
CDR3 DNA: TGTGCCAGCAGCGGCACAGGGGAGGCCAAAAACATTCAGTACTTC
CDR3 protein: CASSGTGEAKNIQYF

clone size: -
D gene: -
V gene: TRBV19
J gene: TRBJ1-2
CDR3 DNA: TGTGCCAGTAAAGAGGAAGCCTATGGCTACACCTTC
CDR3 protein: CASKEEAYGYTF

clone size: -
D gene: TRBD2
V gene: TRBV11-2
J gene: TRBJ2-5
CDR3 DNA: TGTGCCAGCAGCTTGCGGGGGATGAATGATGAGACCCAGTACTTC
CDR3 protein: CASSLRGMNDETQYF

clone size: -
D gene: -
V gene: TRBV7-6
J gene: TRBJ2-7
CDR3 DNA: TGTGCCAGCAGCTTAATGCAGGAAAGGCACGAGCAGTACTTC
CDR3 protein: CASSLMQERHEQYF

clone size: once
D gene: -
V gene: TRBV5-6
J gene: TRBJ2-7
CDR3 DNA: TGTGCCAGCAGCCTCAGGACTATCGAGCAGTACTTC
CDR3 protein: CASSLRTIEQYF

clone size: -
D gene: TRBD2
V gene: TRBV6-5
J gene: TRBJ2-7
CDR3 DNA: TGTGCCAGCAGTTACGCGACTAGCGGGGGACTCTACGAGCAGTACTTC
CDR3 protein: CASSYATSGGLYEQYF

clone size: -
D gene: -
V gene: TRBV7-3
J gene: TRBJ2-2
CDR3 DNA: TGTGCCAGCAGCTTAGATCAGGGTGCGACCGGGGAGCTGTTTTTT
CDR3 protein: CASSLDQGATGELFF

clone size: -
D gene: TRBD2
V gene: TRBV5-1
J gene: TRBJ2-3
CDR3 DNA: TGCGCCAGCAGCTTGGCCCTTTTTGGGCGGGACTATACTAGCACAGATACGCAGTATTTT
CDR3 protein: CASSLALFGRDYTSTDTQYF

clone size: -
D gene: TRBD1
V gene: TRBV28
J gene: TRBJ2-2
CDR3 DNA: TGTGCCAGCAGCCAGGGGGTGCCCGGGGAGCTGTTTTTT
CDR3 protein: CASSQGVPGELFF

clone size: -
D gene: -
V gene: TRBV12-5
J gene: TRBJ2-7
CDR3 DNA: TGTGCTAGTGGGGGGCAGGGCTACGAGCAGTACTTC
CDR3 protein: CASGGQGYEQYF

clone size: -
D gene: TRBD1
V gene: TRBV28
J gene: TRBJ1-1
CDR3 DNA: TGTGCCAGCAGTTTATGGGGACAGGGCACGTTGGGAGAGAACACTGAAGCTTTCTTT
CDR3 protein: CASSLWGQGTLGENTEAFF

clone size: once
D gene: TRBD1
V gene: TRBV5-4
J gene: TRBJ1-4
CDR3 DNA: TGTGCCAGCAGCGCGATCGGGACAGGCAGTTGGGAAAAACTGTTTTTT
CDR3 protein: CASSAIGTGSWEKLFF

clone size: -
D gene: -
V gene: TRBV5-6
J gene: TRBJ2-7
CDR3 DNA: TGTGCCAGCAGCTCTCAGGGTGGCGAGCAGTACTTC
CDR3 protein: CASSSQGGEQYF